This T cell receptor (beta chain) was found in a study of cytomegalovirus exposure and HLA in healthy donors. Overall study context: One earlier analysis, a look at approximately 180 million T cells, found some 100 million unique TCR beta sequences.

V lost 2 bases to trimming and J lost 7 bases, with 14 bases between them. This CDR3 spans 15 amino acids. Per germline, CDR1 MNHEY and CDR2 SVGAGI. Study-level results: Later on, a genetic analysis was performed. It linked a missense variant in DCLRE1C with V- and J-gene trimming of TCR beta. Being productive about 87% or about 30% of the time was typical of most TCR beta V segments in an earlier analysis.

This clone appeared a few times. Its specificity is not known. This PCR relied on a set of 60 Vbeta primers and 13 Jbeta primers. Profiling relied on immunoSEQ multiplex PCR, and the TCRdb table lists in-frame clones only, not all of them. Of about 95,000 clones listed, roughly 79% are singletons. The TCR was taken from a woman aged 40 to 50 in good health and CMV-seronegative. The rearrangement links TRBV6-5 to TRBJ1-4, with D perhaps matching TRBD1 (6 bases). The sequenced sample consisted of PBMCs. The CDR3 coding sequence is TGTGCCAGCAGTTACGGCGGGGGGCTACCTGAAAAACTGTTTTTT. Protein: CASSYGGGLPEKLFF.